The entry below gives a single T cell receptor (beta chain) sequence along with its context. Its specificity is not known. Both 60 Vbeta primers and 13 Jbeta primers went into the PCR. Assay: immunoSEQ multiplex PCR; the TCRdb copy retains only in-frame clones and omits some. The top ten hold approximately 2% of the sample, which has approximately 210,000 clones, roughly 76% seen once. The data originate from a study of cytomegalovirus exposure and HLA in healthy donors. Regarding the study as a whole: TCR beta chain V- and J-gene trimming was linked, in a later analysis, to a missense variant in DCLRE1C.

CDR1 is SGHNT, CDR2 YENEEA, per germline. V was clipped by 1 base and J by 3 bases; unmatched bases: 8. This CDR3 comprises 18 residues. The TCR was taken from a woman under 40 in good health and CMV-seropositive. The sample consisted of PBMCs. The chain carries TRBV11-3 and TRBJ2-2, with 10 positions matching TRBD2. CDR3 bases: TGTGCCAGCAGCTTAGGACTCGGTCTAGCGGGGGACACCGGGGAGCTGTTTTTT. It specifies CASSLGLGLAGDTGELFF.